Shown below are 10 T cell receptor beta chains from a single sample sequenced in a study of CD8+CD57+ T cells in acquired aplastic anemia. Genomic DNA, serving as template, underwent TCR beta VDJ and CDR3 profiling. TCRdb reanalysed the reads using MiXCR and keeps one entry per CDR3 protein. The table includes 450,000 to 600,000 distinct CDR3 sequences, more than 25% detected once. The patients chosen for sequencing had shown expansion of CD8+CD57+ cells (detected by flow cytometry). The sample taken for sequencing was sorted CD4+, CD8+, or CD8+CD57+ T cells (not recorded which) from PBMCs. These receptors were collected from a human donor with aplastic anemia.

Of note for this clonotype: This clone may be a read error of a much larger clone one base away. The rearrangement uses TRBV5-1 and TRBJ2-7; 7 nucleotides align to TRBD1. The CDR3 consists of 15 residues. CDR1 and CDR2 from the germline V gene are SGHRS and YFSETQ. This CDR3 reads CASRSSGDSGYEQCF. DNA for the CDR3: TGCGCCAGCAGGTCGAGTGGGGACAGCGGTTACGAGCAGTGCTTC.

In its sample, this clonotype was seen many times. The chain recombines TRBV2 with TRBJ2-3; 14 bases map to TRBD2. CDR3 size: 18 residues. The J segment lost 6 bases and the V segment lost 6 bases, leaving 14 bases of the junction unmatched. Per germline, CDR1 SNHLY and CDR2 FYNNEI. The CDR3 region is CASRDESWTSGRSDTQYF. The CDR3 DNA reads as TGTGCCAGCAGGGACGAGAGTTGGACTAGCGGGAGGTCGGATACGCAGTATTTT.

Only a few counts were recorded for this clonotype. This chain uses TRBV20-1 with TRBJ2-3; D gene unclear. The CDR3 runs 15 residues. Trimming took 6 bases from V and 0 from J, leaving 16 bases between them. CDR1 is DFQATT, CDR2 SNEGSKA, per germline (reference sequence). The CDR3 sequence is CSATPLRTSTDTQYF. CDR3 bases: TGCAGTGCCACCCCCCTGCGAACTAGCACAGATACGCAGTATTTT.

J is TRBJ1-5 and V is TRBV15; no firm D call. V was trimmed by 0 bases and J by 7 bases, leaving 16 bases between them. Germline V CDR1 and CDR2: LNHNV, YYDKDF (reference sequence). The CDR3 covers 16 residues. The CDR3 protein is CATSRDRQAGTQPQHF. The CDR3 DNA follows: TGTGCCACCAGCAGAGATCGTCAGGCCGGTACGCAGCCCCAGCATTTT.

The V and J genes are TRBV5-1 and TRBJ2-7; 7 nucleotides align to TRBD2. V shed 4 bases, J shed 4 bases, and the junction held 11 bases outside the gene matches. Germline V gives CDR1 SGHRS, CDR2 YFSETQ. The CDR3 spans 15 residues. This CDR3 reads CASSPTRAGEYEQYF. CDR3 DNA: TGCGCCAGCAGCCCAACCCGGGCGGGAGAATACGAGCAGTACTTC.

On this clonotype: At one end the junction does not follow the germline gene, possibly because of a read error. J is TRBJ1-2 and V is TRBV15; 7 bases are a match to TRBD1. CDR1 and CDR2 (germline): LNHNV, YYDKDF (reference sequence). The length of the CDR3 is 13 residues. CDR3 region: CAASTGTDCGYTF. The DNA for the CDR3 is TGTGCCGCCAGCACCGGGACAGACTGTGGCTACACCTTC.

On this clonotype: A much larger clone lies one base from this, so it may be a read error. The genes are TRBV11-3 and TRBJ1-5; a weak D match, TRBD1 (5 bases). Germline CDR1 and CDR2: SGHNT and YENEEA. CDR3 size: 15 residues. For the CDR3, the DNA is TGTGCCAGCAGCCCGCCGGGGGAGGGCGGGCAGCCCCGGCATTTT. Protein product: CASSPPGEGGQPRHF.

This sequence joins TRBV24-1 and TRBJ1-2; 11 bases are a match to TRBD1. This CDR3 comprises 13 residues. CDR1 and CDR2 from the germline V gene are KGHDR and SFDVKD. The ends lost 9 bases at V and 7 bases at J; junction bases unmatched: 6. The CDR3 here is CATGGQGAFGYTF. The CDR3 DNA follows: TGTGCCACCGGCGGACAGGGGGCTTTTGGCTACACCTTC.

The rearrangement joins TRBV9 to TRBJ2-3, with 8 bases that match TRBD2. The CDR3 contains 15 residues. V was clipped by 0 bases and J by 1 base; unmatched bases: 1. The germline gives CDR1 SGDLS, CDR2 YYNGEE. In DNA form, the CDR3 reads TGTGCCAGCAGCGTAGAAGCGGGGGGCACAGATACGCAGTATTTT. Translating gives CASSVEAGGTDTQYF.

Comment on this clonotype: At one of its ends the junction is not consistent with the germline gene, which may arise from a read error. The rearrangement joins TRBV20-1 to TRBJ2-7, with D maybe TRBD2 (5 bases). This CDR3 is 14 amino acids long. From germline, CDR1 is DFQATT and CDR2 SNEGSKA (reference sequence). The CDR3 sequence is CSARDPGILHDQYF. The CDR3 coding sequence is TGCAGTGCTAGAGATCCGGGAATTCTACACGATCAGTACTTC.